These T cell receptor beta chains were read from a single sample in a study of blood T cells in healthy people across ages. MiXCR was run by TCRdb on the 5' RACE reads, yielding one entry per CDR3 protein. The table has approximately 670,000 distinct CDR3 sequences, approximately 40% seen once. Specimen: blood. These receptors came from an elderly man in good health. The conserved cysteine and the conserved F or W are not part of the CDR3 here.

V	J	CDR3
TRBV27	TRBJ2-5	ASSFWTGGQETQY
TRBV6-2/TRBV6-3	TRBJ2-5	ASRGSSGRHETQY
TRBV5-1	TRBJ1-4	ASSLAGAATNEKLF
TRBV7-3	TRBJ2-3	ASSSTGGGGTDTQY
TRBV3-1	TRBJ2-5	ASSRRGGTGETQY
TRBV6-2/TRBV6-3	.	ASSYILGTQF
TRBV6-2/TRBV6-3	.	ASSYPRVTQY
TRBV7-2	TRBJ2-1	ASSFRGGAIGNEQF
TRBV27	TRBJ1-3	ASSRAAGNTIY
TRBV3-1	TRBJ2-3	ASSPDRGTSTDTQY
TRBV20-1	TRBJ2-5	SAREALTLGLAGVIGETQY
TRBV18	TRBJ2-7	ASLRDPAWDFQY
TRBV5-1	.	ASSLVPFAGGGETQY
TRBV20-1	TRBJ1-5	SAGRNDDQPQH
TRBV10-3	TRBJ2-5	AISGRQQETQY
TRBV6-5	TRBJ2-7	ASSRSGTGANEQY
TRBV11-2	TRBJ2-1	ASTTDRERNEQF
TRBV5-1	TRBJ2-1	ASSPGPPNGQF
TRBV4-1	TRBJ2-2	ASSQESLAGGYTGELF
TRBV20-1	TRBJ2-1	SARDPRGERF
TRBV9	TRBJ2-3	ASRPSPQVASTDTQY
TRBV5-1	TRBJ1-5	ASSFEGASNQPQH
TRBV7-2	TRBJ2-5	ASSLAGGDAQTQY
TRBV6-2/TRBV6-3	.	ASSGNWDNQETQY
TRBV12-3/TRBV12-4	TRBJ1-1	ASSLWGGSTEAF
TRBV3-1	TRBJ2-1	ASSQRGAAEEQF
TRBV7-2	TRBJ1-3	ASSLRTGGSSGNTLY
TRBV15	TRBJ2-1	ATSRDRGDEQF
TRBV20-1	TRBJ2-5	SASGHETQY
TRBV20-1	TRBJ2-1	SARAIRDRGNNEQF
TRBV3-1	TRBJ1-5	ASSQPDRVNQPQH
TRBV21-1	TRBJ1-5	ASDWYSNQPQH
TRBV6-2/TRBV6-3	TRBJ1-2	ASSRAGRADYGYT